This TCR beta chain is from a study of blood T cell repertoires in COVID-19. Sequencing used immunoSEQ multiplex PCR; TCRdb keeps in-frame clones, though not all of them. The table lists about 130,000 clones, more than 80% of them singletons. The clonotype originates from a woman over 75 with COVID-19, enrolled during active disease. The material sequenced was peripheral blood.

The CDR3 nucleotides are TGTGCCAGCAGCTTAACGTCCCGGGGGGACCCCTATGGCTACACCTTC. Translation gives CASSLTSRGDPYGYTF. This chain links TRBV7-2 with TRBJ1-2; tentative D call: TRBD1 (5 bases). The CDR3 totals 16 residues. V gave up 2 bases and J gave up 4 bases, with 17 bases separating them. Looked up from germline, CDR1 is SGHTA and CDR2 is FQGNSA. Variable domain in full (rest from reference TRBV7-2 and TRBJ1-2): GAGVSQSPSNKVTEKGKDVELRCDPISGHTALYWYRQSLGQGLEFLIYFQGNSAPDKSGLPSDRFSAERTGGSVSTLTIQRTQQEDSAVYLCASSLTSRGDPYGYTFGSGTRLTVV.